The clone carrying this TCR beta chain was observed many times. Its antigen is undetermined. Germline and junction disagree at one end, which may indicate a read error. The CDR3 loop spans 15 amino acids. Germline V gene sequence: CDR1 SGHRS, CDR2 YFSETQ. These data come from a study of T-cell reconstitution after alpha-beta-depleted transplantation in children. General study results and limits: Once a year had passed after transplant, T-cell counts and diversity came mostly from newly produced T cells. Approximately two months post-transplant, alpha-beta T cells reportedly originated from several hundred expanded graft clones. Elevated TCRbeta diversity at day 60 was traced, in some patients, to surviving recipient T cells and thymic progenitors.

As it was prepared, the TCRbeta library received unique molecular identifiers. TCRdb used MiXCR to reprocess the PCR reads, holding one entry per CDR3 protein. Here the sample spans 700,000 to 850,000 distinct CDR3 sequences, about 16% being singletons. The specimen was PBMCs, mostly from graft donor cells, collected 360 days after TCRalphabeta/CD19-depleted stem cell transplant. This chain joins TRBV5-1 and TRBJ2-1; the match to TRBD2 covers 9 bases. The origin of this receptor is a male patient younger than 18 who had a stem cell transplant for acute lymphoblastic leukemia, so the T cells may come from the graft donor. The CDR3 protein is CASSPGLAPYNEQFF. In nucleotides, the CDR3 is TGTGCCAGCAGTCCAGGACTAGCGCCTTACAATGAGCAGTTCTTC.